The 9 T cell receptor beta chains below all came from one sample that was sequenced in a study of blood T cells in healthy people across ages. It was with a sample-barcoded 5' primer and a J-beta primer mix that a second PCR of roughly 7 to 12 cycles was run. TCRdb re-analysed the 5' RACE reads in MiXCR, keeping a single row per CDR3 protein. This sample has over a million distinct CDR3 sequences, with 59% found just once. What was sequenced was blood. Receptors originate from a man aged 18 to 35 in good health.

This rearrangement joins TRBV7-2 to TRBJ2-1, with a weak D call TRBD2 (6 bases). Germline lookup yields CDR1 SGHTA and CDR2 FQGNSA. This CDR3 region has 15 residues. V gave up 5 bases and J gave up 1 base, with 12 bases separating them. This chain's CDR3 is CASSRGDRSYNEQFF. CDR3 nucleotide sequence: TGTGCCAGCAGCCGCGGGGACCGGTCCTACAATGAGCAGTTCTTC.

This clonotype was seen a handful of times. This chain links TRBV7-2 with TRBJ2-7; D unclear. The CDR3 is 13 residues long. Germline CDR1 SGHTA, CDR2 FQGNSA. Trimming removed 0 bases from V and 6 bases from J, with 9 bases in between. This CDR3 reads CASSLAARSEQYF. Written as DNA, the CDR3 is TGTGCCAGCAGCTTAGCAGCTAGGTCCGAGCAGTACTTC. Looking up the rest from reference TRBV7-2 and TRBJ2-7 gives the full variable domain: GAGVSQSPSNKVTEKGKDVELRCDPISGHTALYWYRQSLGQGLEFLIYFQGNSAPDKSGLPSDRFSAERTGGSVSTLTIQRTQQEDSAVYLCASSLAARSEQYFGPGTRLTVT.

The V call is TRBV7-2, the J call TRBJ1-2; 11 bases line up with TRBD1. The CDR3 has 14 residues. V shed 6 bases, J shed 8 bases, and the junction held 8 bases outside the gene matches. Per the germline V gene, CDR1 is SGHTA and CDR2 is FQGNSA. The CDR3 loop reads CASSTGQGAWGYTF. DNA for the CDR3: TGTGCCAGCAGTACCGGACAGGGGGCATGGGGCTACACCTTC.

The chain joins TRBV7-9 to TRBJ2-6, with D perhaps matching TRBD1 (5 bases). This CDR3 spans 16 amino acids. The V end lost 5 bases, the J end lost 0 bases, and 11 bases lay between the germline ends. Germline CDR1 is SEHNR and CDR2 is FQNEAQ (reference sequence). In DNA form, the CDR3 reads TGTGCCAGCAGCCAGATAGGGGTCTCTGGGGCCAACGTCCTGACTTTC. Its translation: CASSQIGVSGANVLTF.

The genes are TRBV27 and TRBJ2-1; D gene uncertain. Trimming took 3 bases from V and 6 from J, leaving 15 bases between them. The CDR3 sequence is 15 residues long. Germline V lookup: CDR1 MNHEY, CDR2 SMNVEV (reference sequence). As DNA, the CDR3 is TGTGCCAGCAGTTTGGGCGCTAGGGATTTCAATGAGCAGTTCTTC. This translates into CASSLGARDFNEQFF.

This clonotype was found once. The gene calls are TRBV9 and TRBJ2-1; 9 bases are shared with TRBD2. From germline, CDR1 is SGDLS and CDR2 YYNGEE. V lost 7 bases, J lost 4 bases, and 9 bases stayed unmatched. The CDR3 spans 15 residues. CDR3 sequence reads: CASSLSGGEYNEQFF. CDR3 DNA: TGTGCCAGCTCTCTTAGCGGGGGAGAATACAATGAGCAGTTCTTC.

This clonotype was observed a handful of times. V gene TRBV3-1 combines with J gene TRBJ2-6, with no clear D. Trimming stripped 0 bases from V and 1 base from J, with 7 bases between. The germline gives CDR1 LGHDT, CDR2 YNNKEL (reference sequence). The CDR3 is 16 residues long. CDR3 residues: CASSQDGLSGANVLTF. DNA of the CDR3: TGTGCCAGCAGCCAAGATGGCCTATCTGGGGCCAACGTCCTGACTTTC.

The rearrangement uses TRBV9 and TRBJ2-3; the D is unclear. CDR1 and CDR2 from the germline V gene are SGDLS and YYNGEE. This CDR3 region has 13 residues. Trimming cost V 8 bases and J 1 base, with 11 bases left between them. For the CDR3, the DNA is TGTGCCAGTACCCAAGGTGGCACAGATACGCAGTATTTT. Its protein product is CASTQGGTDTQYF.

This rearrangement joins TRBV10-2 to TRBJ2-1, with D possibly being TRBD2 (5 bases). Germline CDR1 and CDR2: WSHSY and SAAADI. The CDR3 loop spans 15 amino acids. The V end was cut by 3 bases, the J end by 0 bases, with 9 bases between. The CDR3 sequence: CASSERAGSYNEQFF. As DNA, the CDR3 is TGCGCCAGCAGTGAACGGGCGGGCTCCTACAATGAGCAGTTCTTC.